Below, one T cell receptor beta chain is given with its context. This sample is drawn from a study of blood T cell repertoires in COVID-19. TCRdb's table, derived via immunoSEQ multiplex PCR, lists solely in-frame clones and lacks some. The sample records approximately 340,000 clones, around four fifths being singletons. Losses at the gene ends were 6 bases for V and 5 bases for J; bases not matched to a gene: 11. The CDR3 length is 14 residues. From germline, CDR1 is SQVTM and CDR2 ANQGSEA. The sample comprised peripheral blood. The TCR comes from a man aged 30 to 45 with active or convalescent COVID-19. The chain carries TRBV29-1 and TRBJ2-5, with 8 bases aligning to TRBD2. The CDR3 DNA is TGCAGCGTCGCCAGCGGGGGCGCCAGGGAGACCCAGTACTTC. Translating it yields CSVASGGARETQYF.